This is a list of T cell receptor beta chains from one sample in a study of beta chain features in type 1 diabetes. The protocol was immunoSEQ multiplex PCR, while the TCRdb copy is restricted to in-frame clones and leaves out a portion. This table holds 200,000 to 300,000 clones, 11% found once. Sequences were obtained from naive CD4+ T cells from blood. The source of these receptors is a man aged 25-45 years with type 1 diabetes. CDR3s include the opening cysteine and the closing phenylalanine or tryptophan. D genes are given only for firm matches. Clone size appears in some rows only: once, few, many, or a class for an expanded clone.

abundance	j_gene	d_gene	v_gene	CDR3aa	CDR3nt
.	TRBJ1-4	.	TRBV4-3	CASSQEMAGELFF	TGCGCCAGCAGCCAAGAAATGGCCGGAGAACTGTTTTTT
few	TRBJ1-1	.	TRBV5-1	CASSLTQTGTNTEAFF	TGCGCCAGCAGCTTAACCCAAACAGGGACGAACACTGAAGCTTTCTTT
few	TRBJ2-3	TRBD2	TRBV7-2	CASSLTSGGTDTQYF	TGTGCCAGCAGCTTAACTAGCGGGGGCACAGATACGCAGTATTTT
few	TRBJ2-1	.	TRBV7-9	CASEEAASYNEQFF	TGTGCCAGCGAGGAGGCCGCCTCCTACAATGAGCAGTTCTTC
.	TRBJ1-2	.	TRBV18	CASSQSVNYGYTF	TGTGCCAGCTCACAATCCGTTAACTATGGCTACACCTTC
few	TRBJ2-1	TRBD2	TRBV9	CASSVVAGDEQFF	TGTGCCAGCAGCGTAGTAGCGGGGGACGAGCAGTTCTTC
few	TRBJ1-2	TRBD1	TRBV7-6	CASSPHLDRAYGYTF	TGTGCCAGCAGCCCCCACCTAGACAGGGCTTATGGCTACACCTTC
.	TRBJ2-7	TRBD2	TRBV5-1	CASSLGLAGNYEQYF	TGCGCCAGCAGCTTGGGGTTAGCGGGAAACTACGAGCAGTACTTC
.	TRBJ2-1	TRBD1	TRBV10-3	CAITQGDNEQFF	TGTGCCATCACACAGGGGGATAATGAGCAGTTCTTC
few	TRBJ2-1	TRBD2	TRBV5-1	CASSSMTSGVNEQFF	TGCGCCAGCAGCTCCATGACTAGCGGGGTGAATGAGCAGTTCTTC
.	TRBJ2-1	.	TRBV7-3	CASSLGGRGRNEQFF	TGTGCCAGCAGCTTAGGAGGCAGGGGTAGGAATGAGCAGTTCTTC
.	TRBJ2-6	.	TRBV4-1	CASSLERLGGANVLTF	TGCGCCAGCAGCCTAGAAAGACTAGGGGGGGCCAACGTCCTGACTTTC
.	TRBJ2-7	TRBD1	TRBV7-9	CASSLIDRDRGNEQYF	TGTGCCAGCAGCCTGATAGACCGGGACAGGGGGAACGAGCAGTACTTC
.	TRBJ1-1	.	TRBV28	CASSRGAMNTEAFF	TGTGCCAGCAGCCGGGGGGCGATGAACACTGAAGCTTTCTTT
few	TRBJ2-6	.	TRBV5-1	CASSLSSGANVLTF	TGCGCCAGCAGCCTTAGCTCTGGGGCCAACGTCCTGACTTTC
few	TRBJ1-4	.	TRBV29-1	CSFRQPNEKLFF	TGCAGCTTCCGACAGCCTAATGAAAAACTGTTTTTT
few	TRBJ1-6	.	TRBV2	CASNDVGASPLHF	TGTGCCAGCAACGACGTGGGGGCCTCACCCCTCCACTTT
few	TRBJ2-3	.	TRBV5-1	CASSGRGPQDTQYF	TGCGCCAGCAGCGGGCGGGGCCCGCAGGATACGCAGTATTTT
.	TRBJ1-1	TRBD1	TRBV5-1	CASSLQGLGYTEAFF	TGCGCCAGCAGCTTACAGGGGTTAGGTTACACTGAAGCTTTCTTT
few	TRBJ2-1	.	TRBV19	CASSGGPEQFF	TGTGCCAGTAGCGGGGGACCGGAGCAGTTCTTC
.	TRBJ1-1	TRBD1	TRBV5-4	CASSLTGANTEAFF	TGTGCCAGCAGCTTGACAGGGGCGAACACTGAAGCTTTCTTT
few	TRBJ1-2	.	TRBV30	CAWSVRANYGYTF	TGTGCCTGGAGCGTCCGAGCTAACTATGGCTACACCTTC
few	TRBJ2-7	.	TRBV11-2	CASSYRTDRAYEQYF	TGTGCCAGCAGCTACCGGACGGACAGAGCCTACGAGCAGTACTTC
.	TRBJ1-1	.	TRBV4-3	CASSQDTGREAFF	TGCGCCAGCAGCCAAGACACAGGGCGGGAAGCTTTCTTT
.	TRBJ2-3	TRBD2	TRBV4-2	CASSQFTSGGLSTDTQYF	TGTGCCAGCAGCCAATTTACTAGCGGGGGGTTAAGTACAGATACGCAGTATTTT
few	TRBJ2-7	TRBD1	TRBV4-3	CASSRGQGRPYEQYF	TGCGCCAGCAGTCGAGGACAGGGGAGACCCTACGAGCAGTACTTC
.	TRBJ2-3	.	TRBV28	CASTRQTDTQYF	TGTGCCAGCACCAGACAGACAGATACGCAGTATTTT
.	TRBJ2-3	.	TRBV5-1	CASSSFLSSGTQYF	TGCGCCAGCAGCTCCTTTCTGTCTTCCGGTACGCAGTATTTT
few	TRBJ2-1	.	TRBV2	CASSGGSYNEQFF	TGTGCCAGCAGTGGTGGCAGTTACAATGAGCAGTTCTTC
.	TRBJ1-1	.	TRBV11-2	CASSLVPGTRFNTEAFF	TGTGCCAGCAGCTTAGTTCCGGGAACCCGGTTCAACACTGAAGCTTTCTTT